These 2 T cell receptor beta chains were all obtained from the same sample, sequenced in a study of blood T cell repertoires in COVID-19. The table came from immunoSEQ multiplex PCR; TCRdb's copy has only in-frame clones and leaves some out. The table includes approximately 80,000 clones, roughly 85% detected once. The sequencing input was peripheral blood. Receptors were obtained from a man over 45 with COVID-19, enrolled during active disease.

The chain uses TRBV19 and TRBJ1-2, with D possibly matching TRBD1 (5 bases). Germline V gene data show CDR1 as LNHDA and CDR2 as SQIVND (reference sequence). V lost 4 bases and J 6 bases, leaving 9 bases between the germline ends. This CDR3 region has 12 residues. CDR3 residues: CASSKQGDGYTF. For the CDR3, the DNA is TGTGCCAGTAGTAAGCAGGGTGATGGCTACACCTTC. Combining the CDR3 with reference TRBV19 and TRBJ1-2 gives the whole variable domain DGGITQSPKYLFRKEGQNVTLSCEQNLNHDAMYWYRQDPGQGLRLIYYSQIVNDFQKGDIAEGYSVSREKKESFPLTVTSAQKNPTAFYLCASSKQGDGYTFGSGTRLTVV.

J is TRBJ2-7 and V is TRBV25-1; D might be TRBD1 (5 bases). The CDR3 is made up of 13 amino acids. Germline V gene data show CDR1 as MGHDK and CDR2 as SYGVNS. V was shortened by 4 bases and J by 6 bases, with 13 bases between the two germline ends. CDR3 in amino acids: CASSALGAAEQYF. In DNA, the CDR3 is TGTGCCAGCAGTGCCCTTGGGGCGGCCGAGCAGTACTTC.